Each of the 18 T cell receptor beta chains below was sequenced from the same sample in a study of OX40 agonist ivuxolimab in advanced cancers. Generated by immunoSEQ multiplex PCR, the TCRdb table keeps only in-frame clones and is missing some. The table lists about 60,000 clones, 75% to 90% of them singletons. The source was CD4+ or CD8+ T cells sorted from blood, collected in a trial of the OX40 agonist ivuxolimab. Every receptor here comes from an adult with an advanced solid tumor such as melanoma, head and neck, liver or kidney cancer.

V gene TRBV11-3 combines with J gene TRBJ2-7; a possible D gene is TRBD1 (5 bases). Germline CDR1 reads SGHNT; CDR2 reads YENEEA. Trimming cost V 5 bases and J 3 bases, with 11 bases left between them. CDR3 length equals 13 residues. The CDR3 loop reads CASSPGQNYEQYF. The CDR3 nucleotides read TGTGCCAGCAGCCCCGGACAAAACTACGAGCAGTACTTC.

The rearrangement uses TRBV9 and TRBJ2-3, with 8 bases fitting TRBD1. The CDR3 runs to 16 residues. V lost 3 bases, J lost 2 bases, and 8 bases stayed unmatched. Germline V CDR1 and CDR2: SGDLS, YYNGEE. CDR3 in amino acids: CASSGRTGLNTDTQYF. In DNA, the CDR3 is TGTGCCAGCAGCGGTCGGACAGGGTTGAACACAGATACGCAGTATTTT.

The chain joins TRBV5-1 to TRBJ2-2; D may be TRBD1 (5 bases). V was cut by 4 bases and J by 3 bases, with 16 bases left in between. CDR1 SGHRS and CDR2 YFSETQ come from the germline V gene. The CDR3 extends over 16 amino acids. The CDR3 DNA is TGCGCCAGCAGCCCACGGCAGGGTTCTTACACCGGGGAGCTGTTTTTT. Amino acids: CASSPRQGSYTGELFF.

This chain links TRBV25-1 with TRBJ1-2; no firm D call. The germline V and J ends were trimmed by 1 base and 2 bases, with 5 bases remaining between them. Germline lookup yields CDR1 MGHDK and CDR2 SYGVNS. The CDR3 sequence is 13 residues long. The CDR3 sequence: CASSEWGNYGYTF. The CDR3 nucleotides read TGTGCCAGCAGTGAATGGGGAAACTATGGCTACACCTTC.

The rearrangement uses TRBV29-1 and TRBJ2-5; D may correspond to TRBD1 or TRBD2 (5 bases each). CDR3 length: 14 residues. Between the trimmed V and J ends, which lost 4 bases and 5 bases, there was a span of 17 bases. Germline V CDR1 and CDR2: SQVTM, ANQGSEA. The chain's CDR3 is CSVVPGTFEETQYF. The CDR3, as DNA: TGCAGCGTTGTCCCCGGGACCTTCGAGGAGACCCAGTACTTC.

The V call is TRBV28, the J call TRBJ2-7, with 10 nucleotides matching TRBD1. This CDR3 has 15 amino acids. Losses at the gene ends were 5 bases for V and 4 bases for J; bases not matched to a gene: 8. From germline, CDR1 is MDHEN and CDR2 SYDVKM. As DNA, the CDR3 is TGTGCCAGCAGTATGCCGGGACAGGGGAAATACGAGCAGTACTTC. Protein: CASSMPGQGKYEQYF.

The V and J genes are TRBV4-3 and TRBJ1-2, with unresolved D. The CDR3 spans 16 residues. Germline-derived CDR1 and CDR2 are LGHNA and YSLEER. Trimming shortened V by 0 bases and J by 6 bases, and 17 bases separated the two germline ends. CDR3 region: CASSQDNTLWRDGYTF. CDR3 DNA: TGCGCCAGCAGCCAAGATAATACACTCTGGAGGGATGGCTACACCTTC.

The J gene is TRBJ1-4, the V gene TRBV19; 7 bases match TRBD1. Trimming removed 6 bases from V and 2 bases from J; junction bases left unmatched: 3. The CDR3 runs to 14 residues. Germline CDR1 is LNHDA and CDR2 is SQIVND (reference sequence). The CDR3: CASSPTGTNEKLFF. The CDR3 coding sequence is TGTGCCAGTAGCCCGACAGGGACTAATGAAAAACTGTTTTTT.

The V and J genes are TRBV18 and TRBJ1-1; a possible D gene is TRBD1 (6 bases). The ends were cut back, 4 bases at V and 0 bases at J, with 12 bases in the middle. The CDR3 spans 15 residues. Germline CDR1 reads KGHSH; CDR2 reads LQKENI. The CDR3 spells CASSQQGRVNTEAFF. The CDR3, as DNA: TGTGCCAGCTCACAACAGGGTAGGGTGAACACTGAAGCTTTCTTT.

The chain has TRBV6-1 and TRBJ2-2; D assignment may be TRBD1 or TRBD2 (6 bases each). The germline CDR1 and CDR2 sequences are MNHNS and SASEGT. CDR3 size: 14 residues. The ends were cut back, 5 bases at V and 6 bases at J, with 13 bases in the middle. The CDR3 spells CASSFNGGPGELFF. The CDR3 region has the DNA TGTGCCAGCAGTTTCAATGGGGGGCCCGGGGAGCTGTTTTTT.

The gene calls are TRBV19 and TRBJ2-7; weak D call: TRBD2 (6 bases). The CDR3 sequence is 14 residues long. The V end lost 3 bases, the J end lost 2 bases, and 11 bases lay between the germline ends. CDR1 is LNHDA, CDR2 SQIVND, per germline (reference sequence). CDR3 loop: CASSMREAAYEQYF. CDR3 bases: TGTGCCAGTAGTATGAGGGAGGCCGCCTACGAGCAGTACTTC.

As regards this clone: Within the sample, other DNA sequences also encode this same CDR3. This chain joins TRBV18 and TRBJ2-7, with D maybe TRBD1 (6 bases). The CDR3 is made up of 13 amino acids. Per germline, CDR1 KGHSH and CDR2 LQKENI. V was pared by 3 bases and J by 4 bases, with 10 bases between. The CDR3 DNA reads as TGTGCCAGCTCACCTACAGGGTCTTACGAGCAGTACTTC. It yields the protein CASSPTGSYEQYF.

The CDR3 coding sequence is TGTGCCAGCAGTTATCGGGGTGGGACTGAAGCTTTCTTT. It encodes CASSYRGGTEAFF. V gene TRBV6-4 combines with J gene TRBJ1-1; unclear D gene. The CDR3 length is 13 residues. Germline CDR1 reads MRHNA; CDR2 reads SNTAGT. The V and J ends lost 5 bases and 5 bases respectively, with 12 bases between them.

The chain combines TRBV10-2 with TRBJ2-7; D is perhaps TRBD2 (6 bases). Trimming left V 7 bases short and J 0 bases short, with 13 bases between. The CDR3 contains 14 residues. CDR1 is WSHSY and CDR2 is SAAADI in the germline V gene. Here the CDR3 reads CASTTRGNSYEQYF. The CDR3, as DNA: TGCGCCAGCACCACTCGGGGGAACTCCTACGAGCAGTACTTC.

The rearrangement links TRBV5-1 to TRBJ1-2; D is unclear. Germline-derived CDR1 and CDR2 are SGHRS and YFSETQ. V gave up 4 bases and J gave up 1 base, with 11 bases separating them. The CDR3 consists of 14 residues. The CDR3 region is CASSASDVNYGYTF. The CDR3 DNA is TGCGCCAGCAGCGCATCAGACGTTAACTATGGCTACACCTTC.

The chain joins TRBV5-6 to TRBJ1-3; D gene uncertain. V was pared by 4 bases and J by 0 bases, with 11 bases between. The germline V gene has CDR1 SGHDT and CDR2 YYEEEE. The CDR3 extends over 15 amino acids. CDR3 nucleotide sequence: TGTGCCAGCAGCCGAACTGCGACCTCTGGAAACACCATATATTTT. It codes for CASSRTATSGNTIYF.

The V call is TRBV7-8, the J call TRBJ1-1; no clear D gene. The ends were cut back, 1 base at V and 0 bases at J, with 12 bases in the middle. This CDR3 has 16 residues. CDR1 and CDR2 from the germline V gene are SGHVS and FQNEAQ. The CDR3 region is CASSLGVSGLNTEAFF. The CDR3 coding sequence is TGTGCCAGCAGCTTAGGTGTGTCGGGGTTGAACACTGAAGCTTTCTTT.

The chain recombines TRBV27 with TRBJ1-5; D perhaps matches TRBD1 (6 bases). Germline assignment: CDR1 MNHEY and CDR2 SMNVEV (reference sequence). V was trimmed by 2 bases and J by 3 bases, leaving 8 bases between them. The CDR3 has 14 residues. CDR3 nucleotide sequence: TGTGCCAGCAGTTTAAACAGGGCCAATCAGCCCCAGCATTTT. It encodes CASSLNRANQPQHF.